This T cell receptor beta chain is from a study of PD-L1 blockade in urothelial cancer. The templates were synthetic TCR analogs, and they were spiked into each PCR. Profiled with immunoSEQ multiplex PCR; TCRdb holds only in-frame clones, not every one. The repertoire holds about 130,000 clones, with around 88% as singletons. Trimming removed 5 bases from V and 9 bases from J; junction bases left unmatched: 6. The CDR3 length is 15 residues. Germline V gives CDR1 SGHNT, CDR2 YENEEA. Time point described: peripheral blood 6 weeks after treatment start. Sequencing used PBMCs, obtained around atezolizumab (anti-PD-L1) treatment. The rearrangement links TRBV11-3 to TRBJ2-1; 14 bases map to TRBD2. The receptor's source is a man in his forties or fifties with urothelial cancer. The DNA for the CDR3 is TGTGCCAGCAGCGAGGGACTAGCGGGAGTCGCTGAGCAGTTCTTC. This gives the protein CASSEGLAGVAEQFF.